At least ten counts were recorded for the clone carrying this T cell receptor (beta chain). Its antigen is still unknown. These data are taken from a study of T cell repertoires in cytomegalovirus infection. Study-wide background: It can be stated that public TCR beta signatures indicated CMV infection as well as a matching HLA type.

TCRdb independently ran MiXCR on the reads; one entry per CDR3 protein. The table includes around 100,000 distinct CDR3 sequences, 10% detected once. The study, taken as a whole, reports: HLA-C-restricted CMV-specific TCR beta clonotypes prevailed in the ex vivo response.

CDR1 is SEHNR and CDR2 is FQNEAQ in the germline V gene (reference sequence). This CDR3 comprises 18 residues. V lost 4 bases, J lost 3 bases, and 7 bases stayed unmatched. This TCR was sampled from a human donor in good health (CMV status not recorded). Some clones in this sample may be carry-over from other donors' samples. Sequenced: PBMCs, sequenced either directly or after in vitro stimulation (not recorded which). The rearrangement links TRBV7-9 to TRBJ2-6; TRBD1 matches at 12 bases. CDR3 in amino acids: CASSSRDRGRVGANVLTF. In DNA, the CDR3 is TGTGCCAGCAGCTCCCGGGACAGGGGGCGCGTTGGGGCCAACGTCCTGACTTTC.